Listed below are T cell receptor beta chains from one sample, sequenced in a study of CD8 T cells in ankylosing spondylitis. Using its own MiXCR run on the 5' RACE reads, TCRdb lists one record per CDR3 protein. The sample contains about 480,000 distinct CDR3 sequences, roughly 15% of which appear only once. Sequencing used blood, either unsorted or a sorted T cell fraction (not recorded which). The receptors derive from a male donor with ankylosing spondylitis. The conserved cysteine and the conserved F or W are not part of the CDR3 here. Each record gives: CDR3 protein, V gene, D gene, J gene, clone size. The D gene is left open where the match is weak. The size field is filled for only some rows; it gives once, few, many or a size class.

ASSPDPGGQPQH | TRBV7-9 | - | TRBJ1-5 | many
ASSLGGTGALEQY | TRBV5-1 | TRBD1 | TRBJ2-7 | few
ASSFSRTSGRNEQY | TRBV27 | TRBD2 | TRBJ2-7 | many
SARPRRRAEAF | TRBV20-1 | - | TRBJ1-1 | -
ASSLKGTDTEAF | TRBV5-1 | TRBD1 | TRBJ1-1 | few
ASSSGAYEQY | TRBV5-5 | - | TRBJ2-7 | many
ASSLWSRYEQY | TRBV28 | - | TRBJ2-7 | -
ASTSRDTQY | TRBV7-9 | - | TRBJ2-3 | -
ASSPLLAGGPKNIQY | TRBV7-2 | TRBD2 | TRBJ2-4 | few
ATSRGDRDQPQH | TRBV15 | TRBD1 | TRBJ1-5 | many
SARDRTGAARQPQH | TRBV20-1 | TRBD1 | TRBJ1-5 | -
AWSVSHPRAYNEQF | TRBV30 | - | TRBJ2-1 | -
ASSKGQEGIDEQY | TRBV5-1 | - | TRBJ2-7 | many
ATSDLPSGADTQY | TRBV24-1 | - | TRBJ2-3 | few
ASSPWAETNYGYT | TRBV9 | - | TRBJ1-2 | few
ASSQDRRAEPKTTDTQY | TRBV4-2 | - | TRBJ2-3 | many
ASSPDWSSTDTQY | TRBV4-1 | - | TRBJ2-3 | -
ASSALYEQY | TRBV6-1 | - | TRBJ2-7 | -
ASSQDQAREQF | TRBV4-1 | - | TRBJ2-1 | few
ASSLDGTSGDEQF | TRBV11-2 | TRBD2 | TRBJ2-1 | few
ASRINNQQF | TRBV27 | - | TRBJ2-1 | few
SAQLRGSLNEQY | TRBV29-1 | - | TRBJ2-7 | -
ASSQGVDEQY | TRBV7-8 | - | TRBJ2-7 | -
ASSYLGARTQY | TRBV6-2/TRBV6-3 | - | TRBJ2-5 | -
ASSSGGLEETQY | TRBV7-2 | - | TRBJ2-5 | few
ASSFRQGAPSGANVLT | TRBV5-1 | TRBD1 | TRBJ2-6 | few
ASSYELQGGYT | TRBV6-6 | - | TRBJ1-2 | -
ASSLVGQNTEAF | TRBV12-3/TRBV12-4 | - | TRBJ1-1 | many
ASSLSGAGSYNEQF | TRBV7-2 | TRBD2 | TRBJ2-1 | few
ASSAQGGAYNEQF | TRBV5-6 | - | TRBJ2-1 | few
AIRGTGQSGELF | TRBV10-3 | TRBD1 | TRBJ2-2 | few
AWSSPPSGTSVDEQY | TRBV30 | TRBD2 | TRBJ2-7 | few
ASSLSGGLAKNIQY | TRBV12-3/TRBV12-4 | TRBD2 | TRBJ2-4 | -
ASSLAAGLAGQSSYNEQF | TRBV5-1 | TRBD2 | TRBJ2-1 | many
ASSLGSSSAEQF | TRBV12-3/TRBV12-4 | - | TRBJ2-1 | few
ASSLDVAGLYNEQF | TRBV11-2 | TRBD2 | TRBJ2-1 | -
ASSLAAGETQY | TRBV12-3/TRBV12-4 | - | TRBJ2-5 | many
ASSRGGQGVGGQETQY | TRBV2 | TRBD1 | TRBJ2-5 | few
SARDKGTVANTGELF | TRBV20-1 | - | TRBJ2-2 | -
ASSPRQGSTEAF | TRBV16 | - | TRBJ1-1 | many
SVYGSGTDTQY | TRBV29-1 | - | TRBJ2-3 | few
ASSLGPIPYNEQF | TRBV6-2/TRBV6-3 | - | TRBJ2-1 | few
ASSPAARADTQY | TRBV7-2 | - | TRBJ2-3 | -
SARDASGVNDEQF | TRBV20-1 | TRBD2 | TRBJ2-1 | many
ASSRGGSPLH | TRBV7-9 | - | TRBJ1-6 | -